The 14 T cell receptor beta chains below were found in one sample sequenced in a study of blood T cells in healthy people across ages. Then a second PCR, running about 7 to 11 cycles, was carried out with a sample-barcoded 5' primer and a J-beta primer mix. TCRdb processed the 5' RACE reads anew with MiXCR; each CDR3 protein has one entry. The table records about 800,000 distinct CDR3 sequences, 55% to 70% of them present only once. What was sequenced was blood. Receptor source: a man in his thirties or forties in good health.

This clonotype came up a few times. The chain joins TRBV14 to TRBJ2-7; D is unclear. This CDR3 is 15 amino acids long. Between the trimmed V and J ends, which lost 3 bases and 3 bases, there was a span of 15 bases. CDR1 is SGHDN and CDR2 is FVKESK in the germline V gene. CDR3 region: CASSQQVGQDYEQYF. The CDR3 DNA reads TGTGCCAGCAGCCAGCAAGTTGGGCAGGACTACGAGCAGTACTTC.

The chain joins TRBV29-1 to TRBJ1-1, with a weak D call TRBD1 (6 bases). CDR1 is SQVTM, CDR2 ANQGSEA, per germline. V was cut by 4 bases and J by 11 bases, with 14 bases left in between. There are 11 residues in the CDR3. CDR3 DNA: TGCAGCGTTGCGGGGGCAGGGCTTGCTTTCTTT. This gives the protein CSVAGAGLAFF.

This clonotype showed up just a few times. V is TRBV10-3 and J is TRBJ1-6, with 7 bases matching TRBD1. V lost 4 bases and J lost 6; bases outside the gene matches: 6. The CDR3 is made up of 15 amino acids. CDR1 is ENHRY, CDR2 SYGVKD, per germline. CDR3 region: CAISGEQGFNSPLHF. DNA for the CDR3: TGTGCCATCAGTGGAGAACAGGGGTTTAATTCACCCCTCCACTTT.

Only a few counts were recorded for this clonotype. The rearrangement joins TRBV27 to TRBJ2-5, with TRBD2 as a possible D gene (6 bases). Gene TRBJ2-7 matches the end of the DNA better, so the J call may be wrong. The germline CDR1 and CDR2 sequences are MNHEY and SMNVEV (reference sequence). The CDR3 runs to 15 residues. DNA of the CDR3: TGTGCCAGCAGCCGACTAGTTGGAAGGTCCTACGAGCAGTACTTC. Amino acid sequence: CASSRLVGRSYEQYF.

The rearrangement uses TRBV4-3 and TRBJ2-3; D gene unclear. The CDR3 length is 14 residues. V was pared by 0 bases and J by 7 bases, with 11 bases between. The germline gives CDR1 LGHNA, CDR2 YSLEER. For the CDR3, the DNA is TGCGCCAGCAGCCAAGATGGCAGGAGACATACGCAGTATTTT. It specifies CASSQDGRRHTQYF.

There are a few counts of this clonotype. J is TRBJ2-6 and V is TRBV4-1; no firm D call. Germline V gene lookup returns CDR1 MGHRA and CDR2 YSYEKL. V lost 3 bases and J 3 bases, leaving 9 bases between the germline ends. This CDR3 is built from 15 residues. Here the CDR3 reads CASSQSIVGANVLTF. For the CDR3, the DNA is TGCGCCAGCAGCCAGAGTATCGTTGGGGCCAACGTCCTGACTTTC.

The chain uses TRBV20-1 and TRBJ1-2; no clear D gene. CDR1 DFQATT and CDR2 SNEGSKA come from the germline V gene (reference sequence). The CDR3 runs 14 residues. Trimming took off 2 bases at V and 3 bases at J, with 13 bases between the two ends. CDR3 loop: CSARFAFLDYGYTF. CDR3 bases: TGCAGTGCTAGATTTGCCTTTTTAGACTATGGCTACACCTTC.

This clonotype was found a few times. The CDR3 does not close with the conserved phenylalanine or tryptophan, likely indicating a read error. This chain uses TRBV4-2 with TRBJ1-5; no definite D call. Germline CDR1 LGHNA, CDR2 YNFKEQ. The CDR3 has 14 residues. Trimming cost V 4 bases and J 2 bases, with 9 bases left between them. CDR3 in DNA: TGTGCCAGCAGCCTTCGGATGGGCAATCAGCCCCAGCATGTT. Translated, it gives CASSLRMGNQPQHV.

The CDR3 region is CASSVGPSLDEQFF. The CDR3 DNA reads TGTGCCAGCAGCGTGGGTCCTAGTCTTGATGAGCAGTTCTTC. The chain recombines TRBV9 with TRBJ2-1; no clear D. The CDR3 sequence is 14 residues long. The germline V gene has CDR1 SGDLS and CDR2 YYNGEE. Trimming took off 2 bases at V and 8 bases at J, with 14 bases between the two ends.

Notes on this clonotype: The junction differs from germline at one of its ends, possibly a read error. The V gene is TRBV6-1, the J gene TRBJ2-6; TRBD2 matches at 7 bases. The length of the CDR3 is 13 residues. The germline gives CDR1 MNHNS, CDR2 SASEGT. As DNA, the CDR3 is TGTGCCAGCGCTAATTCGGGGGGCAACGTCCTGACTTTC. Translating gives CASANSGGNVLTF.

This clonotype has only one observation. CDR3 DNA: TGTGCCAGCGGCACCGGGACTAGCCTTAGCACAGATACGCAGTATTTT. Protein sequence: CASGTGTSLSTDTQYF. The V and J genes are TRBV5-5 and TRBJ2-3; 9 positions agree with TRBD2. This CDR3 comprises 16 residues. The V gene end was trimmed by 7 bases and the J gene end by 0 bases; junction bases not matched to a gene: 9. Looked up from germline, CDR1 is SGHKS and CDR2 is YYEKEE (reference sequence).

V usage is TRBV20-1 and J usage is TRBJ1-1; no firm D call. Germline-derived CDR1 and CDR2 are DFQATT and SNEGSKA (reference sequence). The length of the CDR3 is 9 residues. Trimming left V 3 bases short and J 10 bases short, with 6 bases between. The CDR3 loop reads CSASSRAFF. Here the CDR3 DNA reads TGCAGTGCTAGTTCACGAGCTTTCTTT.

A remark on this clonotype: It may be a read error: a sequence one base away is much more abundant. Here the CDR3 reads CASGPDTADEQYF. In nucleotides, the CDR3 is TGTGCTAGTGGCCCCGACACCGCAGACGAGCAGTACTTC. The rearrangement joins TRBV12-5 to TRBJ2-7; the D is unclear. The V end was cut by 6 bases, the J end by 5 bases, with 14 bases between. Per germline, CDR1 LGHNT and CDR2 FRNRAP. The CDR3 extends over 13 amino acids. Together with reference TRBV12-5 and TRBJ2-7, the CDR3 gives the full variable domain: DARVTQTPRHKVTEMGQEVTMRCQPILGHNTVFWYRQTMMQGLELLAYFRNRAPLDDSGMPKDRFSAEMPDATLATLKIQPSEPRDSAVYFCASGPDTADEQYFGPGTRLTVT.

The chain couples TRBV19 to TRBJ2-1, with TRBD1 identical over 7 bases. The germline gives CDR1 LNHDA, CDR2 SQIVND (reference sequence). With V trimmed by 6 bases and J by 9 bases, 8 bases remained unmatched. This CDR3 region has 13 residues. CDR3 in DNA: TGTGCCAGTAGGGGGACAGAGTTCGGTGAGCAGTTCTTC. The encoded protein is CASRGTEFGEQFF.